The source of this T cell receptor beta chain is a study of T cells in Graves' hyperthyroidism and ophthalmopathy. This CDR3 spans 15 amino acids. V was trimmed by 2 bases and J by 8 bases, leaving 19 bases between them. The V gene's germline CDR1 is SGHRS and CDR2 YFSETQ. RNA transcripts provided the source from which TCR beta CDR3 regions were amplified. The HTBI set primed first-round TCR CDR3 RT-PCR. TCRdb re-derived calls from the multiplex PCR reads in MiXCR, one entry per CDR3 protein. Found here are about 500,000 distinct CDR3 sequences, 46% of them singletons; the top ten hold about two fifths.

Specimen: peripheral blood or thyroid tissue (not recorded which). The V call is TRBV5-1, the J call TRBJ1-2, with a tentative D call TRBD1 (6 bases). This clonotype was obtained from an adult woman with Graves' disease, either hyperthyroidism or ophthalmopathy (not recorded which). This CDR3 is CASSLYYGQTDGYTF. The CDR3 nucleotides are TGCGCCAGCAGCTTATATTACGGACAGACAGACGGCTACACCTTC.